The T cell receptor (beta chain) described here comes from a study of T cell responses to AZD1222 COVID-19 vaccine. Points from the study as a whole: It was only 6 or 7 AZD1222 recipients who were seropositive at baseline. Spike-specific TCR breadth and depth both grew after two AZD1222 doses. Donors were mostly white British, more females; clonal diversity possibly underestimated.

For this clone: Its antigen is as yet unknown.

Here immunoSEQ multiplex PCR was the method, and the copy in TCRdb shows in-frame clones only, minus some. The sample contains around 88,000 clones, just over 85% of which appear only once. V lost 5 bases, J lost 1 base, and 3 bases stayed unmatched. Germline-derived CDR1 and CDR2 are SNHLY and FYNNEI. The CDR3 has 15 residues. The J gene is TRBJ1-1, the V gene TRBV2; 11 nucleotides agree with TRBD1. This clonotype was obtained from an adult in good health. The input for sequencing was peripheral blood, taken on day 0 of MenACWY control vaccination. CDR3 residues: CASSRGQGGNTEAFF. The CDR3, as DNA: TGTGCCAGCAGTAGGGGACAGGGGGGGAACACTGAAGCTTTCTTT.